This note documents a single TCR beta chain sequence. The antigen is not known. Once RNA had been extracted, it was reverse transcribed into cDNA to act as the sequencing template. Sequencing was performed with immunoSEQ multiplex PCR; in TCRdb, only in-frame clones are kept and a portion is missing. The table records roughly 190,000 clones, roughly 60% of them present only once. This sample was included in a study of CD8+ T cells in alopecia areata. Background on the study: Treated patients received oral tofacitinib, 5 to 10 mg twice daily.

Study findings and constraints: It was less clear whether patients shared TCRs than it was in mice, possibly because of HLA. Tissue-resident alphabeta T cells belonging to normal skin likewise get sequenced within scalp specimens.

Germline CDR1 and CDR2: MNHEY and SVGAGI. The CDR3 consists of 15 residues. V was cut by 7 bases and J by 0 bases, with 13 bases left in between. Treatment described: oral pan-JAK inhibitor, 5-10 mg twice daily. PBMCs, the starting material, were the source of sorted CD4+ and CD8+ T cells. Source: CD4+ T cells sorted from blood, taken at week 24, from a patient treated with tofacitinib. The V gene is TRBV6-5, the J gene TRBJ2-1, with D tentatively TRBD2 (6 bases). This sequence was found in a human donor with alopecia areata. CDR3 residues: CASMEGTPSYNEQFF. In DNA, the CDR3 is TGTGCCAGCATGGAGGGGACCCCCTCCTACAATGAGCAGTTCTTC.